This note documents a single TCR beta chain sequence. Its antigen has not been determined. Per-base qualities were not stored, and no clone one base away is much larger. The data stem from a study of T-cell memory formation after mild COVID-19 (dated by TCRdb to about 2021). In the study overall: TCR sequence clusters from the two donors were largely donor specific. In two donors, T-cell clones that expanded and contracted after mild COVID-19 were followed by sequencing TCRalpha and TCRbeta repertoires longitudinally. Two young, previously healthy adult volunteers, one female and one male, were included in the cohort. What the authors observed across the whole study: Some responding clones were found in pre-infection memory, which suggests that pre-existing cross-reactive memory T cells took part in the SARS-CoV-2 response. Contracting CD4+ clones turned up mainly in the CM and EM memory subsets, whereas EMRA was where CD8+ clones were enriched. Whether the second-wave clones peaking on day 37 were SARS-CoV-2 specific was not confirmed. Only a couple of mild cases were covered by the study, and larger cohorts that include severe cases with pre-infection samples were considered necessary. Clones contracting from day 15 to 85 had balanced CD4/CD8 phenotypes, while a second wave expanding from day 15 to 37 was biased towards CD4+.

TCRdb records Illumina NovaSeq 6000 as the sequencer. cDNA libraries for TCRalpha and TCRbeta were prepared by 5'RACE using constant-segment primers, with sample barcodes and unique molecular identifiers added. Trizol reagent was used to extract RNA from every sample. The libraries were amplified in two PCR steps, and the second step added a second sample barcode and Illumina TruSeq adapters. The libraries were sequenced on an Illumina NovaSeq using 2 x 150 bp paired-end reads. As for the original processing: The reads were demultiplexed and collapsed into UMI-guided consensus sequences using migec v1.2.7. Using mixcr v2.1.11, UMI consensuses were aligned to TRA and TRB V and J templates and then assembled into clonotypes. Clonotypes were classified as expanded or contracted when called significant by both edgeR and NoisET, with noise models trained on biological replicates. For edgeR calls, a false discovery rate-adjusted p below 0.01 and a log2 fold-change threshold of 1 were applied. As an exploratory analysis of dynamics, max-normalized trajectories of the 1000 most abundant clonotypes were examined by PCA with hierarchical clustering. Separately sequenced CD4+ and CD8+ repertoires were used to assign the CD4 or CD8 phenotype of responding clones. TCRdb itself trimmed the public reads at Q25 with fastp, ran MiXCR and retained productive beta chains. Rows merge per CDR3 protein into single entries with the most common DNA and genes. These V and J calls originate from TCRdb's pipeline instead of the authors' own analysis. For this sample the table gives 400,000 or so distinct CDR3 sequences, of which under 25% were detected only once. The ten largest clones take up about 12% of the sample.

At the junction V is shortened by 3 bases and J by 0 bases, with 25 bases in between. The CDR3, cysteine through phenylalanine, is 20 amino acids long. The kept DNA is CDR3 alone, 60 bases in frame from the first base. Looking up the germline V gene yields CDR1 SGDLS and CDR2 YYNGEE. PBMCs were isolated by Ficoll-Paque density gradient centrifugation. The receptor's source is an adult woman who had mild COVID-19 (a few samples of this study predate the infection). The sample titles of this study are shuffled in the database, so cell type and time point are left out; the donor was told from shared clones. The rearranged chain carries TRBV9 and TRBJ2-1; the D segment could be TRBD2, given 7 matching bases. The sequenced sample consisted of PBMCs or a T cell subset sorted from them (not recorded which). The sequence in DNA is TGTGCCAGCAGCGCGACCCTAGGGGGGGGGCGAACCAGCTCCTACAATGAGCAGTTCTTC. This yields the protein CASSATLGGGRTSSYNEQFF.